The sequence of this TCR beta chain was determined in a study of post-analysis software for immune sequencing data. CDR1 and CDR2 (germline): MDHEN, SYDVKM. This CDR3 is built from 17 residues. With 7 bases clipped from V and 4 bases from J, the junction kept 13 bases outside the gene matches. Carried by the TCR beta cDNA libraries were unique molecular identifiers. T cells numbering roughly 0.95 to 10 million yielded roughly 500,000 cDNA molecules. MiXCR, run by TCRdb on the PCR reads, gives a single entry per CDR3 protein. The profile shows about 500,000 distinct CDR3 sequences, under 55% of them singletons. Study results and limitations: Elevated frequency relative to controls characterized about 5 TRBV segments in patients, TRBV5-6, TRBV5-1 and TRBV20-1 among them. Versus controls, multiple sclerosis patients showed significantly lower diversity (normalized Chao1).

On this clonotype: The antigen is unknown. Without the conserved terminal phenylalanine or tryptophan, this CDR3 likely stems from a read error.

Specimen: blood. The V call is TRBV28, the J call TRBJ2-6, with 7 positions matching TRBD1. The source is a girl aged 5-17 years with multiple sclerosis. CDR3 region: CASTPTGLQQGANVLTL. CDR3 in DNA: TGTGCCAGCACCCCGACAGGGCTACAACAAGGGGCCAACGTCCTGACTTTG.